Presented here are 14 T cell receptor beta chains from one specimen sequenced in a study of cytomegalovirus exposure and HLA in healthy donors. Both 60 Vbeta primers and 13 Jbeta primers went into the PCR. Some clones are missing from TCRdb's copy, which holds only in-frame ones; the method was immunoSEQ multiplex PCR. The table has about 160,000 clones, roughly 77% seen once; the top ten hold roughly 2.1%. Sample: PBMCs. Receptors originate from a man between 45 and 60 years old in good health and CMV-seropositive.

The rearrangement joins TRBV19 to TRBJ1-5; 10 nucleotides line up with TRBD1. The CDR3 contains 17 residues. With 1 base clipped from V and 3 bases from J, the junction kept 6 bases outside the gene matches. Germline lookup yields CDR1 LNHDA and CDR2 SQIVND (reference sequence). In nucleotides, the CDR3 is TGTGCCAGTAGTATAGGAAGAGGGACAGGGGACAATCAGCCCCAGCATTTT. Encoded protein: CASSIGRGTGDNQPQHF. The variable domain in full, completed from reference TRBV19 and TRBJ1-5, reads DGGITQSPKYLFRKEGQNVTLSCEQNLNHDAMYWYRQDPGQGLRLIYYSQIVNDFQKGDIAEGYSVSREKKESFPLTVTSAQKNPTAFYLCASSIGRGTGDNQPQHFGDGTRLSIL.

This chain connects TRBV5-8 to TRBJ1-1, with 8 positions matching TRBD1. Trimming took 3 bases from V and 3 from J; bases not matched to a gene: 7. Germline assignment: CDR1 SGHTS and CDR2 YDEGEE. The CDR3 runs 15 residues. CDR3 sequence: CASSSRPGGDTEAFF. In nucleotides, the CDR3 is TGTGCCAGCAGCTCCCGGCCAGGGGGCGACACTGAAGCTTTCTTT.

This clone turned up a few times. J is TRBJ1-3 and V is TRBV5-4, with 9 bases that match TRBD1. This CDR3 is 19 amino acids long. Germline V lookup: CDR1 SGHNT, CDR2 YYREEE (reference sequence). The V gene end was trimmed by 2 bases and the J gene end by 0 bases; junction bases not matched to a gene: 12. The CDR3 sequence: CASSFGRGDRVFSGNTIYF. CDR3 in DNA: TGTGCCAGCAGCTTTGGGAGAGGGGACAGGGTCTTCTCTGGAAACACCATATATTTT.

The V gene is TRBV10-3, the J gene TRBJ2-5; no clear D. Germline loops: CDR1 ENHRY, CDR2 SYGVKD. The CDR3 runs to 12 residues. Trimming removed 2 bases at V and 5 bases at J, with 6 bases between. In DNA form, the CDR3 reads TGTGCCATCAGTGAGCCACGGGAGACCCAGTACTTC. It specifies CAISEPRETQYF.

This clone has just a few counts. CDR3 residues: CASSPTGTSGGIGYRDTQYF. The CDR3 nucleotides are TGCGCCAGCAGCCCTACCGGGACTAGCGGGGGAATTGGGTATAGGGATACGCAGTATTTT. The genes are TRBV4-3 and TRBJ2-3; 14 nucleotides align to TRBD2. The germline CDR1 and CDR2 sequences are LGHNA and YSLEER. The CDR3 extends over 20 amino acids. V trimming: 4 bases; J trimming: 6 bases; junction bases outside the gene matches: 18.

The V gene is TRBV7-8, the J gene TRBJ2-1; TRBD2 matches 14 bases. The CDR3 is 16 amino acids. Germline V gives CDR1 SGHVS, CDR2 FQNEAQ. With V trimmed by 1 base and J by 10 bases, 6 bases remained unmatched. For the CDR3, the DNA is TGTGCCAGCAGCTTAGGGGGACTAGCGGGGGTTGGGGAGCAGTTCTTC. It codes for CASSLGGLAGVGEQFF.

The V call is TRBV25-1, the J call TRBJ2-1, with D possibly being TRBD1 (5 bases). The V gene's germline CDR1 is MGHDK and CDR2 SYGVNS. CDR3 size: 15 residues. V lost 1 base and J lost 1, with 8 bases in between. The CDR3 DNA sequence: TGTGCCAGCAGTGAATCAGGGCCTTCCTACAATGAGCAGTTCTTC. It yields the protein CASSESGPSYNEQFF.

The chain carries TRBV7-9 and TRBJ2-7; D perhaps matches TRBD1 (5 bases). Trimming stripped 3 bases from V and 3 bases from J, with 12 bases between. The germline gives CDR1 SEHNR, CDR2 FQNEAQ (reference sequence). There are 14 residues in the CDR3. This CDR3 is CASSLVGQHYEQYF. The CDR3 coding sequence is TGTGCCAGCAGCTTGGTCGGACAACACTACGAGCAGTACTTC.

The CDR3: CASSQATVNQPQHF. The CDR3 DNA follows: TGTGCCAGCAGCCAAGCAACAGTTAATCAGCCCCAGCATTTT. The chain has TRBV16 and TRBJ1-5; unclear D gene. Germline V CDR1 and CDR2: KGHSY, FQNENV. The CDR3 is 14 residues long. V was cut by 2 bases and J by 4 bases, with 9 bases left in between.

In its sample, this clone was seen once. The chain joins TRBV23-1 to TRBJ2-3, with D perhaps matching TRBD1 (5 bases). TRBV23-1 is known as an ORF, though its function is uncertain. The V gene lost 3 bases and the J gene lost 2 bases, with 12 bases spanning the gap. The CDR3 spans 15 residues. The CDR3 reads CASSQSPGITDTQYF. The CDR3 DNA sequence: TGCGCCAGCAGTCAGAGTCCAGGGATCACAGATACGCAGTATTTT.

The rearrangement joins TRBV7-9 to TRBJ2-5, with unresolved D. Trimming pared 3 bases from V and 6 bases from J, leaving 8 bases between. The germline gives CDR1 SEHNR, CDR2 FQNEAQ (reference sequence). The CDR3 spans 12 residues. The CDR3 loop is CASSFLRKTQYF. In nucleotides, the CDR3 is TGTGCCAGCAGCTTCCTCAGGAAGACCCAGTACTTC.

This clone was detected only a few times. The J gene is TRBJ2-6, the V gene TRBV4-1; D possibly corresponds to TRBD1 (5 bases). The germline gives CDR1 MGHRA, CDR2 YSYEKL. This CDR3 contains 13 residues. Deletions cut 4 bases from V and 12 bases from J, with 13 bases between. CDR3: CASSPTEGVVLTF. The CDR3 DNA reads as TGCGCCAGCAGCCCGACGGAAGGGGTCGTCCTGACTTTC.

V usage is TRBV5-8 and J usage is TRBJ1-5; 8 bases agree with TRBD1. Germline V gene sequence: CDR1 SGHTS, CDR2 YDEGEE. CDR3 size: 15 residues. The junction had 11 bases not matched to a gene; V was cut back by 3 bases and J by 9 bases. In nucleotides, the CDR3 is TGTGCCAGCAGCTCGCTTGGGACAGGTGGGGGGCCCCAGCATTTT. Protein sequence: CASSSLGTGGGPQHF.

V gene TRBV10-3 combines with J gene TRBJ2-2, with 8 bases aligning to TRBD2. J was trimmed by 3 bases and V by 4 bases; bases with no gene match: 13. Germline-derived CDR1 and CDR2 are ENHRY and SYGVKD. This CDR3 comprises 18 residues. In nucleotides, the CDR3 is TGTGCCATCAGTGGGTCCGGGGGGGCTTCCCCCGACACCGGGGAGCTGTTTTTT. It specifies CAISGSGGASPDTGELFF.